Each of the 21 T cell receptor beta chains below was sequenced from the same sample in a study of neoadjuvant anti-PD-1 for oral cavity cancer. Repertoires were generated with immunoSEQ multiplex PCR, while TCRdb's copy carries only in-frame clones and drops some. The sample lists about 16,000 clones, less than 80% seen once, with 2% to 3% in the top ten. This material consisted of PBMCs, taken before nivolumab (anti-PD-1) treatment. These receptor sequences come from a person between 40 and 80 years old with oral cavity squamous cell carcinoma.

The genes are TRBV5-1 and TRBJ2-1, with D perhaps matching TRBD2 (6 bases). This CDR3 region has 16 residues. Trimming removed 4 bases at V and 2 bases at J, with 16 bases between. The V gene's germline CDR1 is SGHRS and CDR2 YFSETQ. CDR3 in DNA: TGCGCCAGCAGCATGGGGACTCTTCCCGCCTACAATGAGCAGTTCTTC. It is translated as CASSMGTLPAYNEQFF.

A single count supports this clone. The chain employs TRBV25-1 and TRBJ2-1, with 11 nucleotides matching TRBD2. There are 14 residues in the CDR3. Germline CDR1 reads MGHDK; CDR2 reads SYGVNS. Trimming removed 6 bases from V and 2 bases from J; junction bases left unmatched: 0. The CDR3 loop reads CASRLAGAYNEQFF. CDR3 nucleotide sequence: TGTGCCAGCAGACTAGCGGGAGCCTACAATGAGCAGTTCTTC. Filled out from reference TRBV25-1 and TRBJ2-1, the complete variable domain reads EADIYQTPRYLVIGTGKKITLECSQTMGHDKMYWYQQDPGMELHLIHYSYGVNSTEKGDLSSESTVSRIRTEHFPLTLESARPSHTSQYLCASRLAGAYNEQFFGPGTRLTVL.

The CDR3 spells CASSDDRGYEQYF. In DNA form, the CDR3 reads TGTGCCAGCAGCGACGACAGGGGCTACGAGCAGTACTTC. The chain couples TRBV27 to TRBJ2-7; TRBD1 matches 8 bases. Germline assignment: CDR1 MNHEY and CDR2 SMNVEV (reference sequence). J gave up 3 bases and V 6 bases, and 4 bases lay outside the gene matches. The CDR3 loop spans 13 amino acids.

This clone was picked up a small number of times. The limits of the CDR3 on the DNA are not certain, so only TCRdb's listed CDR3 is given. This chain connects TRBV6-6 to TRBJ2-1; the table's TRBD2 call for D was not verified on the DNA. The CDR3 is 12 amino acids in total, end residues counted. Germline V CDR1 and CDR2: MNHNY, SVGAGI (reference sequence). CDR3 protein: CASSGRGNEQFF.

The chain recombines TRBV10-2 with TRBJ2-2; the D is unclear. The CDR3 has 13 residues. V gave up 3 bases and J gave up 2 bases, with 4 bases separating them. CDR1 is WSHSY, CDR2 SAAADI, per germline. The CDR3 DNA reads as TGCGCCAGCAGTGACATTAACACCGGGGAGCTGTTTTTT. This codes for CASSDINTGELFF.

J is TRBJ2-7 and V is TRBV7-7; 9 bases are shared with TRBD1. The CDR3 spans 14 residues. V was clipped by 5 bases and J by 5 bases; unmatched bases: 7. Germline assignment: CDR1 SSHAT and CDR2 FNYEAQ (reference sequence). The CDR3 sequence: CASSKGTGLDEQYF. The CDR3 nucleotides read TGTGCCAGCAGCAAAGGGACAGGGCTCGACGAGCAGTACTTC.

The chain is built from TRBV5-1 and TRBJ2-5; 7 nucleotides align to TRBD1. The germline CDR1 and CDR2 sequences are SGHRS and YFSETQ. This CDR3 region has 14 residues. V shed 2 bases, J shed 2 bases, and the junction held 3 bases outside the gene matches. The CDR3 loop reads CASSFGTVQETQYF. DNA for the CDR3: TGCGCCAGCAGCTTCGGGACAGTTCAAGAGACCCAGTACTTC.

The rearrangement links TRBV5-1 to TRBJ2-7; perhaps TRBD1 as D (5 bases). Germline V gene lookup returns CDR1 SGHRS and CDR2 YFSETQ. This CDR3 has 14 amino acids. The ends were cut back, 4 bases at V and 4 bases at J, with 15 bases in the middle. The CDR3 here is CASSPGHDVYEQYF. CDR3 DNA sequence: TGCGCCAGCAGCCCTGGACACGATGTGTACGAGCAGTACTTC.

This clone was seen more than once but under ten times. The chain joins TRBV5-1 to TRBJ2-1; TRBD2 agrees at 13 bases. CDR1 SGHRS and CDR2 YFSETQ come from the germline V gene. Unmatched junction bases numbered 12, after V lost 4 bases and J lost 2 bases. This CDR3 is 19 amino acids long. In nucleotides, the CDR3 is TGCGCCAGCAGCCCCAAACTAGCGGGAGGGCCCCGCACCTACAATGAGCAGTTCTTC. Amino acids: CASSPKLAGGPRTYNEQFF.

This chain joins TRBV6-1 and TRBJ1-5; 10 nucleotides match TRBD1. The ends lost 7 bases at V and 6 bases at J; junction bases unmatched: 9. Germline loops: CDR1 MNHNS, CDR2 SASEGT. The CDR3 covers 15 residues. As DNA, the CDR3 is TGTGCCAGCACCGACAGGGGGCAAGGTTTTCAGCCCCAGCATTTT. Its translation is CASTDRGQGFQPQHF.

This chain links TRBV19 with TRBJ2-1, with D maybe TRBD1 (5 bases). V was pared by 11 bases and J by 0 bases, with 17 bases between. The CDR3 runs 15 residues. The germline CDR1 and CDR2 sequences are LNHDA and SQIVND (reference sequence). CDR3 DNA sequence: TGTGCCGCTCTCCCTAGGGGATTCTCCTACAATGAGCAGTTCTTC. Amino acids: CAALPRGFSYNEQFF.

This clone has only a few counts. The J gene is TRBJ1-2, the V gene TRBV14, with unresolved D. Germline CDR1 is SGHDN and CDR2 is FVKESK. V gave up 2 bases and J gave up 4 bases, with 8 bases separating them. CDR3 size: 13 residues. The CDR3 protein is CASSQSHSYGYTF. CDR3 in DNA: TGTGCCAGCAGCCAATCCCATAGCTATGGCTACACCTTC.

The rearrangement joins TRBV4-2 to TRBJ2-3; 8 bases match TRBD2. CDR3 length: 16 amino acids. Germline CDR1 reads LGHNA; CDR2 reads YNFKEQ. With 1 base clipped from V and 5 bases from J, the junction kept 8 bases outside the gene matches. CDR3 in amino acids: CASSQGERGRGDTQYF. The DNA of the CDR3 is TGTGCCAGCAGCCAAGGCGAGCGGGGGAGGGGAGATACGCAGTATTTT.

CDR3 sequence (DNA): TGCGCCAGCAGCTTTTCGGGAGGCTCTAGCACAGATACGCAGTATTTT. Amino acids: CASSFSGGSSTDTQYF. The rearrangement joins TRBV5-1 to TRBJ2-3; 7 bases agree with TRBD2. V dropped 2 bases and J dropped 0; count of bases not matched to a gene: 6. The CDR3 contains 16 residues. CDR1 is SGHRS, CDR2 YFSETQ, per germline.

This rearrangement joins TRBV9 to TRBJ2-6, with no clear D. There are 12 residues in the CDR3. Deletions cut 8 bases from V and 0 bases from J, with 3 bases between. Germline V CDR1 and CDR2: SGDLS, YYNGEE. The CDR3: CASSSGANVLTF. In DNA form, the CDR3 reads TGTGCCAGTAGCTCTGGGGCCAACGTCCTGACTTTC.

The count of this clone is one. The chain carries TRBV6-5 and TRBJ1-2; possibly TRBD1 for D (5 bases). V was pared by 0 bases and J by 8 bases, with 19 bases between. This CDR3 is 16 amino acids long. CDR1 MNHEY and CDR2 SVGAGI come from the germline V gene. CDR3 region: CASSYSQLGGPLGYTF. The CDR3 nucleotides read TGTGCCAGCAGTTACTCTCAGTTGGGGGGTCCCCTGGGCTACACCTTC.

V usage is TRBV6-6 and J usage is TRBJ2-1, with 14 positions matching TRBD2. With 6 bases clipped from V and 12 bases from J, the junction kept 7 bases outside the gene matches. Germline CDR1 and CDR2: MNHNY and SVGAGI (reference sequence). This CDR3 spans 14 amino acids. The CDR3 loop is CASRGTSGGDGQFF. CDR3 coding DNA: TGTGCCAGCAGAGGGACTAGCGGGGGTGACGGGCAGTTCTTC.

This clone was seen once. The chain uses TRBV6-6 and TRBJ2-5; D is uncertain. Germline V lookup: CDR1 MNHNY, CDR2 SVGAGI (reference sequence). This CDR3 has 13 amino acids. The V gene lost 6 bases and the J gene lost 5 bases, with 13 bases spanning the gap. This CDR3 reads CASRVYRLETQYF. The CDR3 DNA sequence: TGTGCCAGCAGGGTCTATCGACTTGAGACCCAGTACTTC.

This clone was counted between two and nine times. The V call is TRBV6-6, the J call TRBJ1-2; D unclear. The CDR3 is made up of 13 amino acids. Germline V gene sequence: CDR1 MNHNY, CDR2 SVGAGI (reference sequence). V gave up 3 bases and J gave up 4 bases, with 9 bases separating them. The CDR3 region has the DNA TGTGCCAGCAGTTATCAGGCCGGCTATGGCTACACCTTC. This encodes CASSYQAGYGYTF.

This rearrangement joins TRBV28 to TRBJ2-1, with 12 bases that match TRBD2. Germline trimming cut 3 bases from V and 7 bases from J; bases unmatched to any gene: 7. Germline CDR1 and CDR2: MDHEN and SYDVKM. The CDR3 extends over 16 amino acids. The CDR3 DNA reads TGTGCCAGCAGTTTGAGCGGGACTAGCGGGTGGAATGAGCAGTTCTTC. This codes for CASSLSGTSGWNEQFF.

The J gene is TRBJ1-2, the V gene TRBV27; 11 bases match TRBD1. With V trimmed by 6 bases and J by 3 bases, 9 bases remained unmatched. CDR1 is MNHEY and CDR2 is SMNVEV in the germline V gene (reference sequence). The CDR3 contains 16 residues. CDR3 protein: CASRGTGGLGYYGYTF. CDR3 in DNA: TGTGCCAGCAGAGGGACAGGGGGATTGGGCTACTATGGCTACACCTTC.